What follows is one T cell receptor beta chain and its context. The antigen is not known. These data originate in a study of T cells in Graves' hyperthyroidism and ophthalmopathy. The study's findings and limits: Patients with ophthalmopathy were separated from those with stable hyperthyroidism by a 13 V-J model.

From RNA transcripts, TCR beta CDR3 regions were amplified. The study used the HTBI primer set for a first-round RT-PCR of the TCR CDR3. MiXCR was run by TCRdb on the multiplex PCR reads, yielding one entry per CDR3 protein. In the table there are about 570,000 distinct CDR3 sequences, 12% to 15% of which are singletons. The CDR3 runs to 18 residues. The germline V gene encodes CDR1 MGHRA and CDR2 YSYEKL. With 4 bases clipped from V and 0 bases from J, the junction kept 7 bases outside the gene matches. The TCR originated in a middle-aged woman with Graves' hyperthyroidism. This chain joins TRBV4-1 and TRBJ2-2; 11 bases align to TRBD2. Material: blood. CDR3 bases: TGCGCCAGCAGCCCGCGACTAGCGGGGATCTCGAACACCGGGGAGCTGTTTTTT. It specifies CASSPRLAGISNTGELFF.